This T cell receptor beta chain originates from a study of blood T cell repertoires in COVID-19. Per the original data handling: Counts of nucleated cells, estimated from reference gene primer amplification, were obtained. Sequenced by immunoSEQ multiplex PCR; TCRdb stores in-frame clones only, minus some. Clonal size and the V and J genes are those of that table, whereas D and trimming came from the DNA. The sample gives 200,000 or so clones, more than 80% of which show up once; approximately 2.5% is in the top ten. Trimming removed 4 bases from V and 3 bases from J; junction bases left unmatched: 3. The CDR3 runs 13 residues. CDR1 SGHNT and CDR2 YYREEE come from the germline V gene (reference sequence).

This clonotype was obtained from a man in his thirties or forties with COVID-19, enrolled during active disease. The chain employs TRBV5-4 and TRBJ1-2; 7 nucleotides match TRBD1. Sequences were obtained from peripheral blood. CDR3 protein: CASSQGEYYGYTF. The CDR3 bases are TGTGCCAGCAGCCAGGGGGAATACTATGGCTACACCTTC. Looking up the rest from reference TRBV5-4 and TRBJ1-2 gives the full variable domain: ETGVTQSPTHLIKTRGQQVTLRCSSQSGHNTVSWYQQALGQGPQFIFQYYREEENGRGNFPPRFSGLQFPNYSSELNVNALELDDSALYLCASSQGEYYGYTFGSGTRLTVV.